One and the same sample provided the 26 T cell receptor beta chains below, sequenced in a study of radiation and T cells in renal cell carcinoma. Sequenced by immunoSEQ multiplex PCR; TCRdb stores in-frame clones only, minus some. The sample includes around 130,000 clones, about 88% seen only once; the top ten take 4.5% to 7.5%. Time point: blood 2 weeks post-SBRT. Stated treatment: 15 Gy SBRT to primary tumor, nephrectomy 4 weeks later. The sample in question was blood, obtained from a patient whose treatment included radiotherapy and nephrectomy. The receptors here all came from a woman aged 70-85 years with renal cell carcinoma.

The chain links TRBV5-4 to TRBJ1-3; D uncertain. The CDR3 spans 16 residues. V was shortened by 0 bases and J by 2 bases, with 12 bases between the two germline ends. Germline CDR1 and CDR2: SGHNT and YYREEE (reference sequence). CDR3 amino acids: CASSLGPGVTGNTIYF. The DNA of the CDR3 is TGTGCCAGCAGCTTGGGGCCGGGAGTGACTGGAAACACCATATATTTT.

This rearrangement joins TRBV6-6 to TRBJ2-7, with unresolved D. There are 10 residues in the CDR3. Germline lookup yields CDR1 MNHNY and CDR2 SVGAGI (reference sequence). The CDR3 reads CATGDYEQYF. As DNA, the CDR3 is TGTGCGACCGGAGACTACGAGCAGTACTTC.

The chain couples TRBV7-9 to TRBJ1-1; TRBD1 matches at 10 bases. The CDR3 is made up of 14 amino acids. V lost 5 bases and J lost 5; bases outside the gene matches: 5. In germline, CDR1 is SEHNR, CDR2 FQNEAQ (reference sequence). CDR3 sequence (DNA): TGTGCCAGCAGCCTGGGGGACAGGGGTACTGAAGCTTTCTTT. It specifies CASSLGDRGTEAFF.

The genes are TRBV6-4 and TRBJ2-2, with 7 bases that match TRBD1. This CDR3 is built from 12 residues. CDR1 MRHNA and CDR2 SNTAGT come from the germline V gene. With 10 bases clipped from V and 6 bases from J, the junction kept 5 bases outside the gene matches. The DNA for the CDR3 is TGTGCCACCCGACAGGGCGCCGGGGAGCTGTTTTTT. It translates to CATRQGAGELFF.

The chain links TRBV27 to TRBJ1-2; D gene ambiguous. Germline V gene data show CDR1 as MNHEY and CDR2 as SMNVEV (reference sequence). Trimming removed 2 bases at V and 6 bases at J, with 13 bases between. The CDR3 consists of 14 residues. The CDR3 region is CASSLMPGRDGYTF. CDR3 in DNA: TGTGCCAGCAGTTTAATGCCGGGGAGGGATGGCTACACCTTC.

The rearrangement joins TRBV6-6 to TRBJ1-2, with unresolved D. The CDR3 has 14 residues. Per the germline V gene, CDR1 is MNHNY and CDR2 is SVGAGI (reference sequence). V was clipped by 3 bases and J by 1 base, with 9 bases between them. The CDR3 protein is CASSYSGFNYGYTF. CDR3 DNA: TGTGCCAGCAGTTATTCCGGGTTTAACTATGGCTACACCTTC.

The V call is TRBV30, the J call TRBJ1-4; the D is unclear. The CDR3 consists of 15 residues. Germline loops: CDR1 GTSNPN, CDR2 SVGIG (reference sequence). Trimming pared 4 bases from V and 0 bases from J, leaving 12 bases between. In nucleotides, the CDR3 is TGTGCCTGGAAAAAAAGCTATCCAACTAATGAAAAACTGTTTTTT. Encoded protein: CAWKKSYPTNEKLFF. Looking up the rest from reference TRBV30 and TRBJ1-4 gives the full variable domain: SQTIHQWPATLVQPVGSPLSLECTVEGTSNPNLYWYRQAAGRGLQLLFYSVGIGQISSEVPQNLSASRPQDRQFILSSKKLLLSDSGFYLCAWKKSYPTNEKLFFGSGTQLSVL.

The gene calls are TRBV7-3 and TRBJ2-1; D gene uncertain. Trimming left V 1 base short and J 3 bases short, with 10 bases between. Germline-derived CDR1 and CDR2 are SGHTA and FQGTGA. CDR3 length: 15 amino acids. The CDR3 protein is CASSLKGGDYNEQFF. CDR3 DNA sequence: TGTGCCAGCAGCTTAAAGGGCGGTGACTACAATGAGCAGTTCTTC.

The chain employs TRBV5-1 and TRBJ1-1; D unclear. V lost 0 bases and J lost 3, with 12 bases in between. The germline V gene has CDR1 SGHRS and CDR2 YFSETQ. CDR3 length: 15 residues. CDR3 sequence reads: CASSLEEGGYTEAFF. DNA for the CDR3: TGCGCCAGCAGCTTGGAGGAGGGCGGGTACACTGAAGCTTTCTTT.

This clone was counted a few times. The chain combines TRBV2 with TRBJ1-1; D is uncertain. The ends were cut back, 7 bases at V and 3 bases at J, with 6 bases in the middle. Germline CDR1 is SNHLY and CDR2 is FYNNEI. This CDR3 contains 11 residues. For the CDR3, the DNA is TGTGCCAGCAAAATCTACACTGAAGCTTTCTTT. This sequence encodes CASKIYTEAFF. Supplemented by reference TRBV2 and TRBJ1-1, the full variable domain reads EPEVTQTPSHQVTQMGQEVILRCVPISNHLYFYWYRQILGQKVEFLVSFYNNEISEKSEIFDDQFSVERPDGSNFTLKIRSTKLEDSAMYFCASKIYTEAFFGQGTRLTVV.

The chain links TRBV19 to TRBJ1-1, with D maybe TRBD1 (5 bases). Per germline, CDR1 LNHDA and CDR2 SQIVND (reference sequence). Deletions cut 5 bases from V and 3 bases from J, with 13 bases between. The CDR3 has 14 residues. CDR3 loop: CASSFRRVDTEAFF. DNA for the CDR3: TGTGCCAGTAGTTTCCGCAGGGTGGACACTGAAGCTTTCTTT.

The chain is built from TRBV4-1 and TRBJ1-2, with a possible D match to TRBD1 (5 bases). Deletions cut 1 base from V and 4 bases from J, with 13 bases between. This CDR3 is 15 amino acids long. Germline V gene sequence: CDR1 MGHRA, CDR2 YSYEKL. As DNA, the CDR3 is TGCGCCAGCAGCCAAGGGTCAGGGTCGGGCTATGGCTACACCTTC. Protein product: CASSQGSGSGYGYTF.

In this sample, this clone turned up a few times. The chain joins TRBV30 to TRBJ2-7, with 8 nucleotides matching TRBD1. CDR1 and CDR2 from the germline V gene are GTSNPN and SVGIG (reference sequence). J was trimmed by 5 bases and V by 0 bases; bases with no gene match: 6. The CDR3 length is 14 residues. DNA for the CDR3: TGTGCCTGGAGTGTAGGCAGGGGGCAACACGAGCAGTACTTC. It is translated as CAWSVGRGQHEQYF.

The chain couples TRBV15 to TRBJ2-7; D may correspond to TRBD1 or TRBD2 (5 bases each). The CDR3 spans 13 residues. Per germline, CDR1 LNHNV and CDR2 YYDKDF (reference sequence). The ends were cut back, 4 bases at V and 6 bases at J, with 13 bases in the middle. The DNA of the CDR3 is TGTGCCACCAGCACCCCGGGACGGCGCGAGCAGTACTTC. Its protein is CATSTPGRREQYF.

The J gene is TRBJ1-4, the V gene TRBV10-3; no firm D call. Germline CDR1 is ENHRY and CDR2 is SYGVKD. This CDR3 has 13 residues. Trimming removed 2 bases from V and 7 bases from J, with 8 bases in between. The CDR3 spells CAISEVEGEKLFF. Here the CDR3 DNA reads TGTGCCATCAGTGAGGTGGAGGGTGAAAAACTGTTTTTT.

This clone was recorded only once. The junction does not match germline at one end; this may be a read error. The V gene is TRBV7-7, the J gene TRBJ2-5, with a possible D match to TRBD2 (7 bases). The CDR3 has 17 amino acids. Germline V gene sequence: CDR1 SSHAT, CDR2 FNYEAQ (reference sequence). The CDR3 nucleotides are TGTGCTAGCAGCTTACTTCCGGGGGGCTCCCGGGTAGAGACCCAGTACTTC. This sequence encodes CASSLLPGGSRVETQYF.

This chain uses TRBV7-9 with TRBJ1-2; a weak D match, TRBD1 (6 bases). Trimming shortened V by 1 base and J by 8 bases, and 11 bases separated the two germline ends. The germline gives CDR1 SEHNR, CDR2 FQNEAQ (reference sequence). This CDR3 is 13 amino acids long. Written as DNA, the CDR3 is TGTGCCAGCAGCTTAGTGCAGGGGAGCGGCTACACCTTC. Translating it yields CASSLVQGSGYTF.

About this clone: Compared with germline, one end of the junction differs, possibly owing to a read error. The gene calls are TRBV18 and TRBJ1-5, with D maybe TRBD1 (5 bases). The V gene's germline CDR1 is KGHSH and CDR2 LQKENI. The CDR3 extends over 12 amino acids. The CDR3 here is CASSPDRDGLSF. The CDR3 DNA reads as TGTGCCAGCTCACCAGACCGGGACGGGTTGAGTTTT.

CDR3 in DNA: TGCGCCAGCAGCAGGACTAGCGGCCTGGGGGAGACCCAGTACTTC. This sequence encodes CASSRTSGLGETQYF. This chain uses TRBV5-1 with TRBJ2-5; 10 bases fit TRBD2. CDR1 SGHRS and CDR2 YFSETQ come from the germline V gene. The J segment lost 5 bases and the V segment lost 4 bases, leaving 8 bases of the junction unmatched. The CDR3 contains 15 residues.

In DNA form, the CDR3 reads TGTGCCAGTAGTACGGACAGGGGTGATGAGCAGTACTTC. Translating it yields CASSTDRGDEQYF. The chain couples TRBV19 to TRBJ2-7; 9 bases agree with TRBD1. The length of the CDR3 is 13 residues. Germline V gives CDR1 LNHDA, CDR2 SQIVND (reference sequence). Trimming removed 4 bases from V and 7 bases from J; junction bases left unmatched: 5.

The V gene is TRBV5-1, the J gene TRBJ1-2; no clear D. The V end lost 0 bases, the J end lost 2 bases, and 11 bases lay between the germline ends. The CDR3 covers 15 residues. CDR1 and CDR2 from the germline V gene are SGHRS and YFSETQ. The CDR3 protein is CASSLGGKGNYGYTF. DNA for the CDR3: TGCGCCAGCAGCTTGGGGGGTAAAGGAAACTATGGCTACACCTTC. Looking up the rest from reference TRBV5-1 and TRBJ1-2 gives the full variable domain: KAGVTQTPRYLIKTRGQQVTLSCSPISGHRSVSWYQQTPGQGLQFLFEYFSETQRNKGNFPGRFSGRQFSNSRSEMNVSTLELGDSALYLCASSLGGKGNYGYTFGSGTRLTVV.

This clone was observed a few times. V is TRBV9 and J is TRBJ1-1, with D possibly being TRBD1 (5 bases). Germline CDR1 SGDLS, CDR2 YYNGEE. The CDR3 is 13 amino acids. V shed 4 bases and J shed 5 bases, with 12 bases lying between them. CDR3 coding DNA: TGTGCCAGCAGCCTCCAGGGAGGAACTGAAGCTTTCTTT. Its translation is CASSLQGGTEAFF. The full variable domain, rest sourced from reference TRBV9 and TRBJ1-1, is DSGVTQTPKHLITATGQRVTLRCSPRSGDLSVYWYQQSLDQGLQFLIQYYNGEERAKGNILERFSAQQFPDLHSELNLSSLELGDSALYFCASSLQGGTEAFFGQGTRLTVV.

The J gene is TRBJ2-5, the V gene TRBV7-2; D possibly corresponds to TRBD2 (6 bases). CDR1 and CDR2 (germline): SGHTA, FQGNSA. V lost 3 bases and J 1 base, leaving 6 bases between the germline ends. This CDR3 spans 13 amino acids. This chain's CDR3 is CASSLGLQETQYF. CDR3 DNA: TGTGCCAGCAGCTTGGGACTCCAAGAGACCCAGTACTTC.

This clone appeared a single time. The chain couples TRBV5-6 to TRBJ1-5; TRBD1 might be the D (5 bases). The germline V gene encodes CDR1 SGHDT and CDR2 YYEEEE. The CDR3 is 14 residues long. V shed 1 base and J shed 5 bases, with 10 bases lying between them. The CDR3 DNA reads as TGTGCCAGCAGCTTGCGGGGGTCCCATCAGCCCCAGCATTTT. Amino acid sequence: CASSLRGSHQPQHF.

Comment on this clone: Relative to the germline gene, one junction end is altered; a read error may explain this. The chain links TRBV7-7 to TRBJ2-5; 9 positions match TRBD2. CDR1 SSHAT and CDR2 FNYEAQ come from the germline V gene (reference sequence). The CDR3 contains 13 residues. CDR3 residues: CASSLTSGETQYF. CDR3 DNA: TGTGCTAGCAGCTTAACTAGCGGGGAGACCCAGTACTTC.

This chain connects TRBV9 to TRBJ1-1, with TRBD1 as a possible D gene (5 bases). The CDR3 loop spans 14 amino acids. Germline values: CDR1 SGDLS, CDR2 YYNGEE. With 4 bases removed from V and 1 base from J, the gap between germline ends came to 11 bases. The CDR3 is CASSYLQENTEAFF. The CDR3 DNA sequence: TGTGCCAGCAGCTATTTACAGGAGAACACTGAAGCTTTCTTT. Combining the CDR3 with reference TRBV9 and TRBJ1-1 gives the whole variable domain DSGVTQTPKHLITATGQRVTLRCSPRSGDLSVYWYQQSLDQGLQFLIQYYNGEERAKGNILERFSAQQFPDLHSELNLSSLELGDSALYFCASSYLQENTEAFFGQGTRLTVV.